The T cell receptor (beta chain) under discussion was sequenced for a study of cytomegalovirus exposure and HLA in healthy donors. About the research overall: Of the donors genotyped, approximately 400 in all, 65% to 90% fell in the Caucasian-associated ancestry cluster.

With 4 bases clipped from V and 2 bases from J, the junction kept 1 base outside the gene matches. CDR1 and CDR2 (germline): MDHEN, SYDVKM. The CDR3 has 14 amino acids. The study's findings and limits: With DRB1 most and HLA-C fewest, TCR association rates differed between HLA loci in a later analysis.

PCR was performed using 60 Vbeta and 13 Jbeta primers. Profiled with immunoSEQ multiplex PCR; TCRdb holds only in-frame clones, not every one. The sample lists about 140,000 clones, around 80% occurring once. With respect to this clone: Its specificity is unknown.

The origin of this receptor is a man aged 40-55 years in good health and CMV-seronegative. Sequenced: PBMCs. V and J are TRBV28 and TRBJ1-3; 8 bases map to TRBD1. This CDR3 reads CASSSQGAGNTIYF. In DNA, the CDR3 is TGTGCCAGCAGTTCACAGGGGGCTGGAAACACCATATATTTT.